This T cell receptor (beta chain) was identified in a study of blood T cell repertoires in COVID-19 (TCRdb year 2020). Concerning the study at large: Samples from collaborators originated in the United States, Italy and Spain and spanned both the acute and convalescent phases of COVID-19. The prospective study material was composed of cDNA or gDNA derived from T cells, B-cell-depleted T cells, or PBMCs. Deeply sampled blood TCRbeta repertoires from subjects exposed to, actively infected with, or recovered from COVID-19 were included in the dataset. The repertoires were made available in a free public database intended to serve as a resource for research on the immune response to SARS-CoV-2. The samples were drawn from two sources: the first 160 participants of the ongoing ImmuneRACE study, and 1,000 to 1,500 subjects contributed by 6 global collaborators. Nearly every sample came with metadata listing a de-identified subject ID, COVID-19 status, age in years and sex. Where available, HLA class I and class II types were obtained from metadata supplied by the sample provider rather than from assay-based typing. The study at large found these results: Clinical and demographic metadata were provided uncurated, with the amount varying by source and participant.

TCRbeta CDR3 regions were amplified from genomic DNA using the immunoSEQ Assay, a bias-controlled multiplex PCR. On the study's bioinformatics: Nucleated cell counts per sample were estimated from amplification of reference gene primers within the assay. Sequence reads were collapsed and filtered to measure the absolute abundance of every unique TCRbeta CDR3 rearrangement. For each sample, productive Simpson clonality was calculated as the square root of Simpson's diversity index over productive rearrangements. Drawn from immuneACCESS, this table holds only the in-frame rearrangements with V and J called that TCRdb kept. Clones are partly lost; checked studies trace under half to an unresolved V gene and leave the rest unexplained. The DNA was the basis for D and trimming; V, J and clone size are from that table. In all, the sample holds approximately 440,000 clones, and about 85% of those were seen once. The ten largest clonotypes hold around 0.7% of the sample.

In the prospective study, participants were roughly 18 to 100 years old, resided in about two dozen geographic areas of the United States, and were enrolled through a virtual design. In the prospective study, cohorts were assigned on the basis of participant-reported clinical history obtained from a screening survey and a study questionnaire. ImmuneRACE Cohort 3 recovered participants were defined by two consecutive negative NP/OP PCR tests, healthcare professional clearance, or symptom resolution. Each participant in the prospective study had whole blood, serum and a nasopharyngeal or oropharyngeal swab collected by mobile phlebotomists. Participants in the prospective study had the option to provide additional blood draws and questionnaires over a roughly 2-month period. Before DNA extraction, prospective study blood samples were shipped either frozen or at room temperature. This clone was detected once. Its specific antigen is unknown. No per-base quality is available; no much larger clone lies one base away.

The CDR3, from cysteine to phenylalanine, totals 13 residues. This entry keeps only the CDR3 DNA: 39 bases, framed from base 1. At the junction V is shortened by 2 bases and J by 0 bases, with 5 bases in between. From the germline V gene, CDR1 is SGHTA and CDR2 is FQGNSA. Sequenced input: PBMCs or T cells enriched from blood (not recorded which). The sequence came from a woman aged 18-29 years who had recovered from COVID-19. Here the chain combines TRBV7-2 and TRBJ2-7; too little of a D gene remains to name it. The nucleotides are TGTGCCAGCAGCTTATTGGCCTCCTACGAGCAGTACTTC. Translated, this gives CASSLLASYEQYF. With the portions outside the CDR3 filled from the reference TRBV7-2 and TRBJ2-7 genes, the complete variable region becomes GAGVSQSPSNKVTEKGKDVELRCDPISGHTALYWYRQSLGQGLEFLIYFQGNSAPDKSGLPSDRFSAERTGGSVSTLTIQRTQQEDSAVYLCASSLLASYEQYFGPGTRLTVT.